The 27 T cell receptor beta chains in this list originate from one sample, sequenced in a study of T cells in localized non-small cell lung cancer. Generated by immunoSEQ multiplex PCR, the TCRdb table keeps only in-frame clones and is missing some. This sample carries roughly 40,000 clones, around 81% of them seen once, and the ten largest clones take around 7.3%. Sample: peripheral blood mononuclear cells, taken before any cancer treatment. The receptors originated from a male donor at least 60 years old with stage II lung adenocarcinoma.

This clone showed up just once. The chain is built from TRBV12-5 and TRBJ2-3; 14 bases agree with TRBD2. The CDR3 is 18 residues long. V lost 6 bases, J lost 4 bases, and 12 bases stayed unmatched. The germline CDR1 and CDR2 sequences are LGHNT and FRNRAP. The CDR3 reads CASGSGTSGSTGADTQYF. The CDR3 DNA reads TGTGCTAGTGGCTCCGGGACTAGCGGGAGTACCGGGGCAGATACGCAGTATTTT.

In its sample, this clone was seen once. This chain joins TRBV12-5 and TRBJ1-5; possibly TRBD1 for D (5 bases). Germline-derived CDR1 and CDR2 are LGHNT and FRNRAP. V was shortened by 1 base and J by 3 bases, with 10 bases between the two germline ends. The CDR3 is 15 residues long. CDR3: CASGLGGVSNQPQHF. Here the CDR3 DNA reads TGTGCTAGTGGTTTGGGAGGGGTATCCAATCAGCCCCAGCATTTT.

The CDR3 region has the DNA TGTGCCAGCAGCTTGACGTTTAGAGGGATGAACACTGAAGCTTTCTTT. Translated: CASSLTFRGMNTEAFF. This sequence joins TRBV5-6 and TRBJ1-1; D gene ambiguous. CDR3 size: 16 residues. Germline V CDR1 and CDR2: SGHDT, YYEEEE. The germline V and J ends were trimmed by 1 base and 0 bases, with 13 bases remaining between them.

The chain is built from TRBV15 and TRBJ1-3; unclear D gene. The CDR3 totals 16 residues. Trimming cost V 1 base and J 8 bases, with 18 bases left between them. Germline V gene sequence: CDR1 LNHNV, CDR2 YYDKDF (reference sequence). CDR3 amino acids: CATSRGRGAFGDTIYF. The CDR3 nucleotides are TGTGCCACCAGCAGAGGAAGAGGAGCTTTCGGCGACACCATATATTTT.

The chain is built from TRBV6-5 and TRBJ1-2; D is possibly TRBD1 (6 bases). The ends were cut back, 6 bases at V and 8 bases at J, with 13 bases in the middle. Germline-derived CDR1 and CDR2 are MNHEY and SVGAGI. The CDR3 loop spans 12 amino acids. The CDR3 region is CASSTGRKGYTF. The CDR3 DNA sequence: TGTGCCAGCAGCACAGGGAGGAAAGGCTACACCTTC.

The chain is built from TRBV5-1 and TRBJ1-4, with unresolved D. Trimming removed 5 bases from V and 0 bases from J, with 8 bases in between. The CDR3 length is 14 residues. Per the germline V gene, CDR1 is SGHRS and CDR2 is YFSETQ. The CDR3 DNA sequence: TGCGCCAGCAGGCCGAGTGCAACTAATGAAAAACTGTTTTTT. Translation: CASRPSATNEKLFF.

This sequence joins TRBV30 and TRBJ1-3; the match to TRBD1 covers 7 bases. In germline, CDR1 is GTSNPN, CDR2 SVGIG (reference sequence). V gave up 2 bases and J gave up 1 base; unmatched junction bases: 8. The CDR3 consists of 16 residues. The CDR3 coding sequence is TGTGCCTGGAGTAACCCGACAGGGTGGTCTGGAAACACCATATATTTT. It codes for CAWSNPTGWSGNTIYF.

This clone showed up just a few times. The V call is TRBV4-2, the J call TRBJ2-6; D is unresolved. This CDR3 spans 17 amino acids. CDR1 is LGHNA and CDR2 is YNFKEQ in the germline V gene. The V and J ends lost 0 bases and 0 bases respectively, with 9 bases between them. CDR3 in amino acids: CASSQDSLRSGANVLTF. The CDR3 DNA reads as TGTGCCAGCAGCCAAGATAGCTTACGCTCTGGGGCCAACGTCCTGACTTTC.

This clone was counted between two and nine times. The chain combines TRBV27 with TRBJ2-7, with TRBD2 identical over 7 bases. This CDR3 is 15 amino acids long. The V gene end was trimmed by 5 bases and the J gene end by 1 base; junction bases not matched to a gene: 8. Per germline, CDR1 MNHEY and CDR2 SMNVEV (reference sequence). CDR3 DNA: TGTGCCAGCAGTGTAGGGACTACCCTTTCCTACGAGCAGTACTTC. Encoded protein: CASSVGTTLSYEQYF.

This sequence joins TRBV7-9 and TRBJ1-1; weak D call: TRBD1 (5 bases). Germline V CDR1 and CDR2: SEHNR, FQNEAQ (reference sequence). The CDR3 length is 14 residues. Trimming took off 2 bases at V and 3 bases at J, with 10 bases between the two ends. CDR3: CASSLPGADTEAFF. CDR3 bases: TGTGCCAGCAGCTTACCCGGGGCGGACACTGAAGCTTTCTTT. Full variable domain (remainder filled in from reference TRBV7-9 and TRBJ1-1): DTGVSQNPRHKITKRGQNVTFRCDPISEHNRLYWYRQTLGQGPEFLTYFQNEAQLEKSRLLSDRFSAERPKGSFSTLEIQRTEQGDSAMYLCASSLPGADTEAFFGQGTRLTVV.

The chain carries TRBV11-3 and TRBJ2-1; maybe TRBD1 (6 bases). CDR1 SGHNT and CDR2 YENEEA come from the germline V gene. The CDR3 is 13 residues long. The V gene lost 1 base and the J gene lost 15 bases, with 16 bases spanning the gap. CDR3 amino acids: CASSLAGEHPPFF. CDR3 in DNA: TGTGCCAGCAGCTTAGCAGGGGAACATCCCCCGTTCTTC.

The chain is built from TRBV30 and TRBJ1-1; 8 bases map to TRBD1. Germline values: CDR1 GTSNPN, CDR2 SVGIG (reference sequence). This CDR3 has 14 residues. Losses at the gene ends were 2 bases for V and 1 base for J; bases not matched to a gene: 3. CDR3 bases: TGTGCCTGGAGTTTCACAGGGGGGAACACTGAAGCTTTCTTT. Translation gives CAWSFTGGNTEAFF.

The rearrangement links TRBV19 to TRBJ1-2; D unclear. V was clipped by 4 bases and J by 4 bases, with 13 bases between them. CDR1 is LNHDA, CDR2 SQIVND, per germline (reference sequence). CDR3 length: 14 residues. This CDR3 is CASSRESAPYGYTF. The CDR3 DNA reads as TGTGCCAGTAGTAGAGAGTCAGCTCCCTATGGCTACACCTTC.

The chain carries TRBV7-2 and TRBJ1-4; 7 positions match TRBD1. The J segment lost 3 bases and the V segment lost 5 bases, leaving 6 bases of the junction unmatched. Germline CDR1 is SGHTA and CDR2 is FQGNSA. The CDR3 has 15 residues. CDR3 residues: CASSPGGMANEKLFF. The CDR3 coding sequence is TGTGCCAGCAGCCCAGGGGGTATGGCTAATGAAAAACTGTTTTTT.

CDR3 loop: CSGQGAYISEAFF. The CDR3 coding sequence is TGCAGCGGCCAGGGTGCCTATATCTCTGAAGCTTTCTTT. The gene calls are TRBV29-1 and TRBJ1-1, with D possibly TRBD1 on 5 matching bases. The germline V and J ends were trimmed by 7 bases and 6 bases, with 18 bases remaining between them. CDR3 length: 13 residues. Germline V gene data show CDR1 as SQVTM and CDR2 as ANQGSEA.

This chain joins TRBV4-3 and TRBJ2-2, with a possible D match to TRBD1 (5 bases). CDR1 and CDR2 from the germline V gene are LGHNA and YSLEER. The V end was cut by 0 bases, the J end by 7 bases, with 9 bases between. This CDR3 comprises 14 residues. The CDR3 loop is CASSQDRAVGELFF. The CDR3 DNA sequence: TGCGCCAGCAGCCAAGACAGGGCGGTCGGGGAGCTGTTTTTT.

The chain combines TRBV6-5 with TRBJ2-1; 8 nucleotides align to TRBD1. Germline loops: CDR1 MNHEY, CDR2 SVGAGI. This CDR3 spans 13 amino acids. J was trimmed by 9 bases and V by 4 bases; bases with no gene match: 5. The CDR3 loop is CASSWSGGGEQFF. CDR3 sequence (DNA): TGTGCCAGCAGTTGGTCAGGGGGCGGTGAGCAGTTCTTC.

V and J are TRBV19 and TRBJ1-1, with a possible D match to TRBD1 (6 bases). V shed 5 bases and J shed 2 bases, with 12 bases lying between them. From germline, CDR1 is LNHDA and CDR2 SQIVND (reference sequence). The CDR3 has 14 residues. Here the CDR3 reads CASSPDSENTEAFF. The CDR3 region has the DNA TGTGCCAGTAGTCCGGACAGTGAAAACACTGAAGCTTTCTTT.

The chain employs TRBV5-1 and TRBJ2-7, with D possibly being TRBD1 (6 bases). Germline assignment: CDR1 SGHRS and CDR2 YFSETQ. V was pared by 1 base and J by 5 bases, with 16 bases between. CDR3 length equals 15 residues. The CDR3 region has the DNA TGCGCCAGCAGCTTGCTCCAGGGGCAAAGAAACGAGCAGTACTTC. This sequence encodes CASSLLQGQRNEQYF. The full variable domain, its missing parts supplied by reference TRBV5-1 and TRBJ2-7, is KAGVTQTPRYLIKTRGQQVTLSCSPISGHRSVSWYQQTPGQGLQFLFEYFSETQRNKGNFPGRFSGRQFSNSRSEMNVSTLELGDSALYLCASSLLQGQRNEQYFGPGTRLTVT.

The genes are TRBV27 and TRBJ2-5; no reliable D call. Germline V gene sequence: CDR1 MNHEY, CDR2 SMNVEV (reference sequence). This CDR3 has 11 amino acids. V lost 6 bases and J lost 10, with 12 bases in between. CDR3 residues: CASRSMTSQYF. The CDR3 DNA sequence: TGTGCCAGCAGGAGTATGACGAGCCAGTACTTC.

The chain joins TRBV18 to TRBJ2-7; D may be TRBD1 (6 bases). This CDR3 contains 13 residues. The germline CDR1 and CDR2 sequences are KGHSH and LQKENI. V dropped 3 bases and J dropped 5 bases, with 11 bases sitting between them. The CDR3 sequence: CASSPIQGNEQYF. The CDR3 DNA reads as TGTGCCAGCTCACCTATACAGGGTAACGAGCAGTACTTC.

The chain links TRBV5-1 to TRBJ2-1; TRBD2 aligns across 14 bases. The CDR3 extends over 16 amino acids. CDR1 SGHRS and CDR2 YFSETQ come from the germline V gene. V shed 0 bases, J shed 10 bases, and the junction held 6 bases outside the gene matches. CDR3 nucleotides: TGCGCCAGCAGCTTGGGTGGGACTAGCGGGAGTGAGGAGCAGTTCTTC. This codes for CASSLGGTSGSEEQFF.

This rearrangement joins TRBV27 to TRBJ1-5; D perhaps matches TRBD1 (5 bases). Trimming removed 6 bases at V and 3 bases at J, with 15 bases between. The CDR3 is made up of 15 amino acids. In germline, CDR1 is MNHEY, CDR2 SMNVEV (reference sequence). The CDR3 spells CASSFTGPINQPQHF. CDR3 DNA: TGTGCCAGCAGCTTCACGGGACCGATCAATCAGCCCCAGCATTTT.

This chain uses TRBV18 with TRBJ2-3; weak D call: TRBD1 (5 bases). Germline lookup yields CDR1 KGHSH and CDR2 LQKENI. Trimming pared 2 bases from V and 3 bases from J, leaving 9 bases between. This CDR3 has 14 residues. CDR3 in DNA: TGTGCCAGCTCACCAGTCCAGGGTACAGATACGCAGTATTTT. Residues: CASSPVQGTDTQYF.

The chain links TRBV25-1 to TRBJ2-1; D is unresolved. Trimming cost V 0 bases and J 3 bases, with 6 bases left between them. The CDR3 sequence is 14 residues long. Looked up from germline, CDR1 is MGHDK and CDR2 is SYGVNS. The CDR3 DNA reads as TGTGCCAGCAGTGAATATATGGACTACAATGAGCAGTTCTTC. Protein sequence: CASSEYMDYNEQFF.

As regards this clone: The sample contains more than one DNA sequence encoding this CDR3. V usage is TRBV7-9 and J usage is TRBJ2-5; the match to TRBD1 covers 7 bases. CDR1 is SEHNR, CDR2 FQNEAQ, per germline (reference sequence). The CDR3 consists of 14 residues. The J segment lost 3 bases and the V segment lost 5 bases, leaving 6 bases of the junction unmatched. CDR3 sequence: CASSPSTGEETQYF. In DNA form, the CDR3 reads TGTGCCAGCAGCCCCTCCACAGGGGAAGAGACCCAGTACTTC.

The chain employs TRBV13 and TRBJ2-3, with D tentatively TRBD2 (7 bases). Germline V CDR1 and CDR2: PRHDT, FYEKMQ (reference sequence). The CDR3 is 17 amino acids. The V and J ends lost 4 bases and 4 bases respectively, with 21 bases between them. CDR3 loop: CASSSPASTGGSDTQYF. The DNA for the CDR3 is TGTGCCAGCAGCTCCCCGGCCTCCACGGGGGGCTCAGATACGCAGTATTTT.